These T cell receptor beta chains were read from a single sample in a study of PD-1 blockade in classical Hodgkin lymphoma. TCRdb's copy holds only in-frame clones and misses some; the assay was immunoSEQ multiplex PCR. The sample lists about 4,200 clones; about 80% were seen once. The specimen was peripheral blood mononuclear cells (PBMCs), collected at baseline. The receptors originated from a human donor with classical Hodgkin lymphoma. The CDR3 runs from the conserved cysteine through the conserved F or W. A D gene is named only where the DNA matches it firmly. For some rows the clone size is stated as once, few or many, or as a class when expanded; others skip it.

j_call clone_size v_call d_call cdr3_aa cdr3_nt
TRBJ1-4 NA TRBV29-1 NA CSVTPPGTTATNEKLFF TGCAGCGTAACCCCCCCCGGGACAACAGCAACTAATGAAAAACTGTTTTTT
TRBJ1-1 NA TRBV4-1 NA CASSSPDHGTAAFF TGCGCCAGCAGCTCCCCGGATCACGGGACCGCAGCTTTCTTT
TRBJ2-2 NA TRBV7-2 TRBD2 CASSLAGGTGELFF TGTGCCAGCAGTTTAGCGGGAGGCACCGGGGAGCTGTTTTTT
TRBJ2-3 NA TRBV7-9 NA CASSRGTDTQYF TGTGCCAGTAGCAGGGGCACAGATACGCAGTATTTT
TRBJ2-5 NA TRBV5-1 NA CASSPSPGQQETQYF TGCGCCAGCAGCCCCTCCCCGGGACAACAAGAGACCCAGTACTTC
TRBJ2-1 NA TRBV7-8 NA CASSLDDFGSSYNEQFF TGTGCCAGCAGCTTAGATGACTTTGGAAGCTCCTACAATGAGCAGTTCTTC
TRBJ1-5 NA TRBV28 NA CASSLPLASVRDGGNQPQHF TGTGCCAGCAGTTTACCCTTAGCCAGCGTCCGGGACGGGGGCAATCAGCCCCAGCATTTT
TRBJ2-5 once TRBV11-3 NA CASSLGIDSQETQYF TGTGCCAGCAGCTTAGGGATTGACTCCCAAGAGACCCAGTACTTC
TRBJ2-5 NA TRBV4-3 NA CASSQGTPGWETQYF TGCGCCAGCAGCCAGGGTACCCCAGGGTGGGAGACCCAGTACTTC
TRBJ2-7 NA TRBV2 NA CARLIGVEQYF TGTGCCAGACTAATAGGGGTAGAGCAGTACTTC
TRBJ2-1 NA TRBV5-1 NA CASSLARGSPPPYNEQFF TGCGCCAGCAGCTTGGCCAGAGGGAGTCCCCCTCCCTACAATGAGCAGTTCTTC
TRBJ2-1 NA TRBV6-1 NA CASSLPSSLPNEQFF TGTGCCAGCAGTTTACCTAGCTCCCTTCCGAATGAGCAGTTCTTC
TRBJ1-1 NA TRBV2 TRBD1 CARDRKGRTEAFF TGTGCCAGGGACAGGAAAGGGAGGACTGAAGCTTTCTTT
TRBJ2-7 few TRBV28 NA CASMPSSYEQYF TGTGCCAGCATGCCCAGCTCCTACGAGCAGTACTTC
TRBJ1-1 NA TRBV7-8 NA CASSLDSRQGEAFF TGTGCCAGCAGCTTAGATAGTCGGCAGGGAGAAGCTTTCTTT
TRBJ2-7 NA TRBV7-2 NA CASNPNPYEQYF TGTGCCAGCAACCCCAACCCCTACGAGCAGTACTTC
TRBJ1-2 NA TRBV7-2 NA CASSLVNGQGGYTF TGTGCCAGCAGCTTAGTTAATGGGCAGGGAGGCTACACCTTC
TRBJ2-3 NA TRBV7-3 NA CASSINTGEGQYF TGTGCCAGCAGCATTAACACAGGGGAGGGGCAGTATTTT
TRBJ2-2 NA TRBV6-5 NA CASSWMGVNTGELFF TGTGCCAGCAGCTGGATGGGTGTGAACACCGGGGAGCTGTTTTTT
TRBJ1-5 NA TRBV28 TRBD1 CASSSLDRGRKSNQPQHF TGTGCCAGCAGCTCTCTCGACAGGGGGCGTAAGAGCAATCAGCCCCAGCATTTT
TRBJ2-3 NA TRBV7-8 NA CASSFTEGSDTQYF TGTGCCAGCAGCTTTACAGAGGGGTCAGATACGCAGTATTTT
TRBJ1-2 NA TRBV5-1 NA CASSLGQSYGYTF TGCGCCAGCAGCTTAGGACAGTCCTATGGCTACACCTTC
TRBJ2-1 NA TRBV9 TRBD2 CASSVALALAVNEQFF TGTGCCAGCAGCGTAGCTTTGGCACTAGCGGTAAATGAGCAGTTCTTC
TRBJ1-1 once TRBV19 TRBD1 CASRDRGHTEAFF TGTGCCAGTAGAGACAGGGGCCATACTGAAGCTTTCTTT